The 21 T cell receptor beta chains reported below all come from one sample, sequenced in a study of blood T cell repertoires in COVID-19. Measured with immunoSEQ multiplex PCR; TCRdb has only the in-frame clones, and not every one. The table has over 50,000 clones, 80% to 85% seen once. The sequenced sample was peripheral blood. These receptors all stem from an older man with acute or convalescent COVID-19.

This chain joins TRBV3-1 (or the pseudogene TRBV3-2) and TRBJ2-7; TRBD1 matches at 7 bases. The CDR3 is 13 amino acids. Germline V gives CDR1 LGHDT, CDR2 YNNKEL (reference sequence). J gave up 7 bases and V 3 bases, and 6 bases lay outside the gene matches. The CDR3 nucleotides read TGTGCCAGCAGCCACCGACAGGGTTGGGAGCAGTACTTC. It translates to CASSHRQGWEQYF.

V is TRBV3-1 (or the pseudogene TRBV3-2) and J is TRBJ2-7, with TRBD2 matching 9 bases. V lost 3 bases to trimming and J lost 3 bases; unmatched junction nucleotides: 3. The CDR3 extends over 14 amino acids. CDR1 is LGHDT and CDR2 is YNNKEL in the germline V gene (reference sequence). CDR3 protein: CASSQTSGGYEQYF. The CDR3 DNA sequence: TGTGCCAGCAGCCAGACTAGCGGAGGCTACGAGCAGTACTTC.

The J gene is TRBJ2-7, the V gene TRBV28, with D perhaps matching TRBD1 (6 bases). The CDR3 is 14 amino acids. The germline V gene has CDR1 MDHEN and CDR2 SYDVKM. The ends were cut back, 6 bases at V and 10 bases at J, with 22 bases in the middle. The CDR3, as DNA: TGTGCCAGCAGCCGCAGATACCCACAGGGTGGTCAGTACTTC. It translates to CASSRRYPQGGQYF.

V gene TRBV9 combines with J gene TRBJ2-1; 8 bases agree with TRBD2. This CDR3 region has 15 residues. V lost 0 bases, J lost 6 bases, and 5 bases stayed unmatched. Germline CDR1 SGDLS, CDR2 YYNGEE. The CDR3 DNA reads TGTGCCAGCAGCGTAGAGGTTACTAGCGGCAATGAGCAGTTCTTC. This gives the protein CASSVEVTSGNEQFF.

The chain is built from TRBV29-1 and TRBJ1-2; D remains unclear. Germline V gene data show CDR1 as SQVTM and CDR2 as ANQGSEA. The CDR3 has 11 amino acids. Trimming stripped 5 bases from V and 4 bases from J, with 8 bases between. As DNA, the CDR3 is TGCAGCGTTCACCAGTTCTATGGCTACACCTTC. Amino acid sequence: CSVHQFYGYTF.

V and J are TRBV3-1 (or the pseudogene TRBV3-2) and TRBJ2-3; 8 bases are shared with TRBD2. The CDR3 extends over 12 amino acids. Trimming at V came to 2 bases and at J to 14 bases, leaving 6 bases not matched to a gene. Germline CDR1 reads LGHDT; CDR2 reads YNNKEL (reference sequence). In nucleotides, the CDR3 is TGTGCCAGCAGCCAATCCGGGACTAGGATGTATTTT. It codes for CASSQSGTRMYF.

The rearrangement uses TRBV25-1 and TRBJ2-7; no clear D. The CDR3 is 11 amino acids. V was trimmed by 5 bases and J by 2 bases, leaving 4 bases between them. The germline gives CDR1 MGHDK, CDR2 SYGVNS. The CDR3 region is CASSITYEQYF. The DNA for the CDR3 is TGTGCCAGCAGTATCACCTACGAGCAGTACTTC.

The sample holds one count of this clone. The chain has TRBV6-4 and TRBJ2-2, with a weak D call TRBD2 (6 bases). The germline V gene encodes CDR1 MRHNA and CDR2 SNTAGT. CDR3 length: 16 amino acids. The ends were cut back, 3 bases at V and 0 bases at J, with 11 bases in the middle. CDR3 in DNA: TGTGCCAGCAGTGAAGGGGCGGGATCGAACACCGGGGAGCTGTTTTTT. It specifies CASSEGAGSNTGELFF.

The J gene is TRBJ1-1, the V gene TRBV5-6; D remains unclear. The CDR3 is 12 amino acids. The V end lost 1 base, the J end lost 11 bases, and 12 bases lay between the germline ends. Germline CDR1 SGHDT, CDR2 YYEEEE. The CDR3 sequence: CASSLLGGGAFF. The CDR3 coding sequence is TGTGCCAGCAGCTTGTTAGGCGGCGGGGCTTTCTTT.

The CDR3 DNA reads TGTGCCACCAGCAAGGGTCGCGGGTTGGGGAGAGAGACCCAGTACTTC. Translation gives CATSKGRGLGRETQYF. This chain links TRBV15 with TRBJ2-5; D is possibly TRBD2 (5 bases). Between the trimmed V and J ends, which lost 4 bases and 4 bases, there was a span of 19 bases. From germline, CDR1 is LNHNV and CDR2 YYDKDF (reference sequence). The CDR3 covers 16 residues.

The chain joins TRBV19 to TRBJ1-1; D uncertain. Per germline, CDR1 LNHDA and CDR2 SQIVND (reference sequence). The CDR3 has 13 amino acids. V was cut by 4 bases and J by 5 bases, with 11 bases left in between. The CDR3 DNA is TGTGCCAGTAGTACCCAAAAGACTACTGAAGCTTTCTTT. Translated, it gives CASSTQKTTEAFF.

CDR3 region: CASSLPSPGEEQYF. CDR3 DNA: TGCGCCAGCAGCTTGCCCAGTCCGGGAGAGGAGCAGTACTTC. The V call is TRBV5-1, the J call TRBJ2-7; tentative D call: TRBD2 (6 bases). V lost 1 base to trimming and J lost 7 bases, with 15 bases between them. Germline V CDR1 and CDR2: SGHRS, YFSETQ. CDR3 length: 14 amino acids.

V gene TRBV7-9 combines with J gene TRBJ1-1; D gene uncertain. Between the trimmed V and J ends, which lost 6 bases and 4 bases, there was a span of 18 bases. Germline assignment: CDR1 SEHNR and CDR2 FQNEAQ (reference sequence). The CDR3 has 15 residues. In nucleotides, the CDR3 is TGTGCCAGCAGGTCCCTCCGGGCAGCGGGCACTGAAGCTTTCTTT. It codes for CASRSLRAAGTEAFF.

The chain joins TRBV2 to TRBJ1-5, with 8 bases matching TRBD1. Germline CDR1 SNHLY, CDR2 FYNNEI. Trimming removed 6 bases from V and 8 bases from J; junction bases left unmatched: 9. This CDR3 region has 14 residues. The CDR3 loop reads CASSPTGAQEPQHF. The CDR3 bases are TGTGCCAGCAGCCCGACAGGGGCCCAGGAGCCCCAGCATTTT.

In nucleotides, the CDR3 is TGTGCCAGCAGCTTCACACCAACTAATGAAAAACTGTTTTTT. Translated: CASSFTPTNEKLFF. This chain uses TRBV9 with TRBJ1-4; D gene ambiguous. Trimming took off 4 bases at V and 0 bases at J, with 7 bases between the two ends. Germline V gene sequence: CDR1 SGDLS, CDR2 YYNGEE. The CDR3 totals 14 residues.

J is TRBJ1-3 and V is TRBV24-1; 10 positions agree with TRBD1. The CDR3 extends over 17 amino acids. Per germline, CDR1 KGHDR and CDR2 SFDVKD. Germline trimming cut 3 bases from V and 2 bases from J; bases unmatched to any gene: 6. The CDR3 protein is CATSDGDRGKAGNTIYF. The CDR3 coding sequence is TGTGCCACCAGTGATGGGGACAGGGGAAAAGCTGGAAACACCATATATTTT.

J is TRBJ2-7 and V is TRBV7-2, with TRBD2 identical over 9 bases. V lost 6 bases to trimming and J lost 1 base; unmatched junction nucleotides: 4. The germline CDR1 and CDR2 sequences are SGHTA and FQGNSA. The CDR3 has 14 residues. CDR3 DNA: TGTGCCAGCAGGTCGACTAGCGGATCCTACGAGCAGTACTTC. This encodes CASRSTSGSYEQYF.

V is TRBV5-1 and J is TRBJ1-2, with 11 positions matching TRBD1. Looked up from germline, CDR1 is SGHRS and CDR2 is YFSETQ. This CDR3 contains 13 residues. Losses at the gene ends were 3 bases for V and 7 bases for J; bases not matched to a gene: 2. This CDR3 is CASSYGQGAGYTF. The CDR3 DNA sequence: TGCGCCAGCAGCTACGGACAGGGGGCTGGCTACACCTTC. Complete variable domain (other parts from reference TRBV5-1 and TRBJ1-2): KAGVTQTPRYLIKTRGQQVTLSCSPISGHRSVSWYQQTPGQGLQFLFEYFSETQRNKGNFPGRFSGRQFSNSRSEMNVSTLELGDSALYLCASSYGQGAGYTFGSGTRLTVV.

The V gene is TRBV28, the J gene TRBJ2-1, with a tentative D call TRBD2 (8 bases). CDR1 MDHEN and CDR2 SYDVKM come from the germline V gene. Trimming stripped 9 bases from V and 2 bases from J, with 20 bases between. CDR3 length: 16 residues. The CDR3 sequence is CASCTGAGGPYNEQFF. CDR3 in DNA: TGTGCCAGTTGTACAGGGGCGGGGGGACCCTACAATGAGCAGTTCTTC.

This clone was found a few times. The chain uses TRBV2 and TRBJ2-7, with TRBD2 matching over 7 bases. Trimming at V came to 3 bases and at J to 2 bases, leaving 7 bases not matched to a gene. The CDR3 covers 15 residues. Germline V gene data show CDR1 as SNHLY and CDR2 as FYNNEI. The DNA for the CDR3 is TGTGCCAGCAGTGACGGAGGGGACTACACCTACGAGCAGTACTTC. Amino acids: CASSDGGDYTYEQYF.

The V gene is TRBV18, the J gene TRBJ2-2; perhaps TRBD1 as D (5 bases). The ends were cut back, 6 bases at V and 0 bases at J, with 14 bases in the middle. The CDR3 contains 16 residues. The germline gives CDR1 KGHSH, CDR2 LQKENI. Here the CDR3 reads CASSTTGQSNTGELFF. The CDR3 DNA reads TGTGCCAGCTCTACCACAGGACAATCGAACACCGGGGAGCTGTTTTTT.